What follows are 30 T cell receptor beta chains derived from one specimen sequenced in a study of control samples from healthy donors and cancer patients. Using immunoSEQ multiplex PCR, the repertoire was profiled, and TCRdb retains in-frame clones only, with some absent. The sample lists 100,000 to 150,000 clones; around 92% were seen once. The sample taken for sequencing was PBMCs. The source is a man older than 75 with head and neck cancer.

V usage is TRBV19 and J usage is TRBJ1-1; no clear D. Trimming took off 4 bases at V and 3 bases at J, with 9 bases between the two ends. Germline loops: CDR1 LNHDA, CDR2 SQIVND (reference sequence). CDR3 length equals 13 residues. CDR3 bases: TGTGCCAGTAGTAGACGACGGGACACTGAAGCTTTCTTT. It specifies CASSRRRDTEAFF.

This chain connects TRBV7-7 to TRBJ2-5; 11 bases line up with TRBD2. The CDR3 runs 15 residues. The germline V gene encodes CDR1 SSHAT and CDR2 FNYEAQ (reference sequence). V was clipped by 5 bases and J by 5 bases; unmatched bases: 7. The CDR3 DNA reads as TGTGCCAGCAGCCGGACTAGCGGGTGGGTCGAGACCCAGTACTTC. Amino acid sequence: CASSRTSGWVETQYF.

The chain is built from TRBV19 and TRBJ2-5; 7 bases line up with TRBD1. The length of the CDR3 is 12 residues. The J segment lost 10 bases and the V segment lost 3 bases, leaving 5 bases of the junction unmatched. Germline CDR1 reads LNHDA; CDR2 reads SQIVND (reference sequence). The CDR3 sequence: CASSMDRIDQYF. The CDR3, as DNA: TGTGCCAGTAGTATGGACAGGATAGACCAGTACTTC.

The chain uses TRBV29-1 and TRBJ2-7; the D gene could be TRBD1 or TRBD2 (5 bases each). This CDR3 region has 12 residues. The V and J ends lost 7 bases and 7 bases respectively, with 17 bases between them. The germline CDR1 and CDR2 sequences are SQVTM and ANQGSEA. CDR3 nucleotides: TGCAGCGCCGGGACCGTTTTTGGGGAGCAGTACTTC. This gives the protein CSAGTVFGEQYF.

The gene calls are TRBV5-4 and TRBJ2-2; a weak D match, TRBD2 (6 bases). The ends were cut back, 2 bases at V and 1 base at J, with 6 bases in the middle. This CDR3 is built from 14 residues. CDR1 is SGHNT and CDR2 is YYREEE in the germline V gene (reference sequence). CDR3 protein: CASSFGGNTGELFF. CDR3 DNA: TGTGCCAGCAGCTTCGGGGGGAACACCGGGGAGCTGTTTTTT.

V usage is TRBV4-3 and J usage is TRBJ1-2; D ambiguous. The germline V gene encodes CDR1 LGHNA and CDR2 YSLEER. The CDR3 has 15 residues. Trimming pared 0 bases from V and 4 bases from J, leaving 12 bases between. The CDR3 loop reads CASSQDRMGSYGYTF. The CDR3 nucleotides read TGCGCCAGCAGCCAAGATCGGATGGGGTCCTATGGCTACACCTTC.

This clone was detected once. The chain uses TRBV27 and TRBJ2-3, with a weak D call TRBD2 (6 bases). The germline gives CDR1 MNHEY, CDR2 SMNVEV (reference sequence). Between the trimmed V and J ends, which lost 4 bases and 4 bases, there was a span of 24 bases. This CDR3 is 18 amino acids long. The CDR3 is CASSSPTDYLVPPDTQYF. CDR3 coding DNA: TGTGCCAGCAGTTCCCCCACGGACTATCTGGTGCCCCCAGATACGCAGTATTTT.

In its sample, this clone was seen a few times. The genes are TRBV7-9 and TRBJ2-1, with 8 bases fitting TRBD2. The junction had 7 bases not matched to a gene; V was cut back by 2 bases and J by 7 bases. Germline V gene data show CDR1 as SEHNR and CDR2 as FQNEAQ (reference sequence). CDR3 length equals 15 residues. The chain's CDR3 is CASSLMRGALNEQFF. The DNA for the CDR3 is TGTGCCAGCAGCTTAATGCGGGGGGCCTTGAATGAGCAGTTCTTC.

The chain links TRBV6-6 to TRBJ1-2; TRBD1 might be the D (5 bases). The germline CDR1 and CDR2 sequences are MNHNY and SVGAGI (reference sequence). The length of the CDR3 is 14 residues. The V and J ends lost 5 bases and 3 bases respectively, with 13 bases between them. CDR3: CASSPPGGYYGYTF. Here the CDR3 DNA reads TGTGCCAGCAGTCCTCCGGGGGGATACTATGGCTACACCTTC.

The J gene is TRBJ2-2, the V gene TRBV5-1; D is undetermined. This CDR3 contains 14 residues. The V gene lost 3 bases and the J gene lost 0 bases, with 6 bases spanning the gap. Germline V lookup: CDR1 SGHRS, CDR2 YFSETQ. In DNA form, the CDR3 reads TGCGCCAGCAGCTCGACACCGAACACCGGGGAGCTGTTTTTT. Translation: CASSSTPNTGELFF.

This chain uses TRBV5-1 with TRBJ2-1; 8 bases agree with TRBD1. The CDR3 extends over 15 amino acids. The germline CDR1 and CDR2 sequences are SGHRS and YFSETQ. After removal of 4 bases from V and 6 bases from J, the junction contained 9 bases not matched to a gene. The CDR3 DNA follows: TGCGCCAGCAGCAGTGGCGCAGGGGGCATCAATGAGCAGTTCTTC. Its translation: CASSSGAGGINEQFF.

In DNA, the CDR3 is TGTGCCAGCAGTGAGGGGACTAGCGGGGGGTCCTCGGGTGATACGCAGTATTTT. Encoded protein: CASSEGTSGGSSGDTQYF. The chain employs TRBV2 and TRBJ2-3, with 15 bases aligning to TRBD2. This CDR3 contains 18 residues. The trim removed 3 bases at V and 6 bases at J, leaving 10 bases unmatched. Germline loops: CDR1 SNHLY, CDR2 FYNNEI.

The rearrangement links TRBV4-1 to TRBJ1-6; TRBD1 aligns across 9 bases. Germline loops: CDR1 MGHRA, CDR2 YSYEKL. The length of the CDR3 is 16 residues. Trimming took 1 base from V and 7 from J; bases not matched to a gene: 5. CDR3 DNA sequence: TGCGCCAGCAGCCAAGTAGGACAGGGGTCAAATTCACCCCTCCACTTT. Translating it yields CASSQVGQGSNSPLHF.

J is TRBJ1-1 and V is TRBV28; D gene unclear. This CDR3 region has 12 residues. The germline CDR1 and CDR2 sequences are MDHEN and SYDVKM. The V and J ends lost 4 bases and 7 bases respectively, with 10 bases between them. CDR3 in DNA: TGTGCCAGCAGTTCTTTTCGCCATGAAGCTTTCTTT. Amino acids: CASSSFRHEAFF.

The chain combines TRBV11-2 with TRBJ1-3; 10 bases line up with TRBD1. The junction had 1 base not matched to a gene; V was cut back by 5 bases and J by 3 bases. The CDR3 runs 14 residues. Germline V gene sequence: CDR1 SGHAT, CDR2 FQNNGV. CDR3 loop: CASSDRGRGNTIYF. The DNA for the CDR3 is TGTGCCAGCAGCGACAGGGGGCGTGGAAACACCATATATTTT.

The chain recombines TRBV30 with TRBJ1-2; no definite D call. Germline CDR1 and CDR2: GTSNPN and SVGIG (reference sequence). Trimming left V 3 bases short and J 4 bases short, with 6 bases between. The CDR3 has 11 residues. CDR3 in DNA: TGTGCCTGGAGCCCCCGCTATGGCTACACCTTC. Translated: CAWSPRYGYTF.

The chain carries TRBV9 and TRBJ2-1, with no clear D. Germline V gene lookup returns CDR1 SGDLS and CDR2 YYNGEE. This CDR3 contains 14 residues. V dropped 5 bases and J dropped 6 bases, with 15 bases sitting between them. CDR3 in amino acids: CASSPQTASNEQFF. CDR3 nucleotides: TGTGCCAGCAGTCCTCAGACCGCGAGCAATGAGCAGTTCTTC. Looking up the rest from reference TRBV9 and TRBJ2-1 gives the full variable domain: DSGVTQTPKHLITATGQRVTLRCSPRSGDLSVYWYQQSLDQGLQFLIQYYNGEERAKGNILERFSAQQFPDLHSELNLSSLELGDSALYFCASSPQTASNEQFFGPGTRLTVL.

The chain uses TRBV9 and TRBJ2-1; TRBD1 might be the D (5 bases). CDR3 length equals 14 residues. The germline CDR1 and CDR2 sequences are SGDLS and YYNGEE. Trimming stripped 4 bases from V and 2 bases from J, with 10 bases between. CDR3 DNA: TGTGCCAGCAGCACGGTAGGGGCCTACAATGAGCAGTTCTTC. Translated: CASSTVGAYNEQFF.

This clone was detected once. The chain links TRBV5-1 to TRBJ2-3; 8 bases agree with TRBD1. CDR3 size: 14 residues. The trim removed 2 bases at V and 3 bases at J, leaving 2 bases unmatched. The germline CDR1 and CDR2 sequences are SGHRS and YFSETQ. CDR3 DNA: TGCGCCAGCAGCTTCCGACAGGGGACAGATACGCAGTATTTT. It translates to CASSFRQGTDTQYF.

J is TRBJ2-3 and V is TRBV27; 8 bases fit TRBD2. Losses at the gene ends were 10 bases for V and 4 bases for J; bases not matched to a gene: 10. Germline CDR1 and CDR2: MNHEY and SMNVEV (reference sequence). The CDR3 spans 14 residues. As DNA, the CDR3 is TGTGCCATTTCTGGTAGCGGGACCGCAGATACGCAGTATTTT. This translates into CAISGSGTADTQYF.

The chain is built from TRBV2 and TRBJ1-3; perhaps TRBD1 as D (5 bases). V lost 7 bases and J lost 8, with 24 bases in between. This CDR3 is 16 amino acids long. Germline V gene data show CDR1 as SNHLY and CDR2 as FYNNEI. CDR3 coding DNA: TGTGCCAGCAAACAGGACCGCCCAAATCCGGGGGACACCATATATTTT. Its protein is CASKQDRPNPGDTIYF.

The V gene is TRBV7-8, the J gene TRBJ2-7, with 9 bases lining up with TRBD2. Germline V lookup: CDR1 SGHVS, CDR2 FQNEAQ. The CDR3 is 15 residues long. Trimming removed 1 base from V and 4 bases from J; junction bases left unmatched: 5. The CDR3 DNA is TGTGCCAGCAGCTTAGGGCGGGGGGGCCCTTACGAGCAGTACTTC. It encodes CASSLGRGGPYEQYF.

This chain links TRBV7-2 with TRBJ1-2; D is unresolved. Germline CDR1 and CDR2: SGHTA and FQGNSA. The ends were cut back, 1 base at V and 2 bases at J, with 14 bases in the middle. The CDR3 runs to 16 residues. The CDR3 region has the DNA TGTGCCAGCAGCTTAGAGTCGGGAACTTTCAACTATGGCTACACCTTC. Translating gives CASSLESGTFNYGYTF.

This clone appeared once. V gene TRBV30 combines with J gene TRBJ2-1; D is ambiguous. This CDR3 contains 11 residues. V was pared by 0 bases and J by 10 bases, with 7 bases between. Germline V gene sequence: CDR1 GTSNPN, CDR2 SVGIG (reference sequence). The CDR3 coding sequence is TGTGCCTGGAGTGTCCAGGAGGAGCAGTTCTTC. Amino acids: CAWSVQEEQFF.

V gene TRBV27 combines with J gene TRBJ1-6, with a possible D match to TRBD1 (6 bases). Germline lookup yields CDR1 MNHEY and CDR2 SMNVEV (reference sequence). The CDR3 is made up of 15 amino acids. Trimming pared 6 bases from V and 6 bases from J, leaving 15 bases between. This CDR3 reads CASRSWTEINSPLHF. In DNA form, the CDR3 reads TGTGCCAGCAGATCTTGGACAGAGATTAATTCACCCCTCCACTTT.

The chain joins TRBV30 to TRBJ2-5; D is ambiguous. The germline V gene has CDR1 GTSNPN and CDR2 SVGIG (reference sequence). The V end lost 3 bases, the J end lost 5 bases, and 10 bases lay between the germline ends. The CDR3 runs 12 residues. The CDR3 DNA reads TGTGCCTGGAGCACGATAGGGGAGACCCAGTACTTC. Translated: CAWSTIGETQYF.

The V gene is TRBV16, the J gene TRBJ1-2; unclear D gene. V lost 0 bases, J lost 8 bases, and 22 bases lay in between. Germline V gives CDR1 KGHSY, CDR2 FQNENV. CDR3 length: 17 residues. The CDR3 spells CASSQSTLGRREIGYTF. In DNA form, the CDR3 reads TGTGCCAGCAGCCAATCGACTCTTGGGAGAAGGGAGATAGGCTACACCTTC.

This clone was found once. The genes are TRBV10-1 and TRBJ2-5; TRBD2 is a possible D gene (6 bases). The germline V gene encodes CDR1 WNHNN and CDR2 SYGVQD (reference sequence). V shed 0 bases and J shed 5 bases, with 16 bases lying between them. The length of the CDR3 is 16 residues. CDR3 DNA sequence: TGCGCCAGCAGTGAGTCGAATGGAGGGAGGTTGGAGACCCAGTACTTC. Translating it yields CASSESNGGRLETQYF.

V usage is TRBV19 and J usage is TRBJ1-3; D call uncertain. The CDR3 extends over 16 amino acids. The V and J ends lost 4 bases and 2 bases respectively, with 15 bases between them. Germline V lookup: CDR1 LNHDA, CDR2 SQIVND (reference sequence). The CDR3 DNA sequence: TGTGCCAGTAGTACGTCCGGGATGAATACTGGAAACACCATATATTTT. The encoded protein is CASSTSGMNTGNTIYF.

The chain employs TRBV6-5 and TRBJ1-2; D remains ambiguous. The V gene lost 5 bases and the J gene lost 8 bases, with 15 bases spanning the gap. Germline CDR1 MNHEY, CDR2 SVGAGI. The CDR3 loop spans 13 amino acids. The CDR3 loop is CASSPQRAGGYTF. The CDR3 DNA reads as TGTGCCAGCAGTCCCCAGAGGGCTGGAGGCTACACCTTC.